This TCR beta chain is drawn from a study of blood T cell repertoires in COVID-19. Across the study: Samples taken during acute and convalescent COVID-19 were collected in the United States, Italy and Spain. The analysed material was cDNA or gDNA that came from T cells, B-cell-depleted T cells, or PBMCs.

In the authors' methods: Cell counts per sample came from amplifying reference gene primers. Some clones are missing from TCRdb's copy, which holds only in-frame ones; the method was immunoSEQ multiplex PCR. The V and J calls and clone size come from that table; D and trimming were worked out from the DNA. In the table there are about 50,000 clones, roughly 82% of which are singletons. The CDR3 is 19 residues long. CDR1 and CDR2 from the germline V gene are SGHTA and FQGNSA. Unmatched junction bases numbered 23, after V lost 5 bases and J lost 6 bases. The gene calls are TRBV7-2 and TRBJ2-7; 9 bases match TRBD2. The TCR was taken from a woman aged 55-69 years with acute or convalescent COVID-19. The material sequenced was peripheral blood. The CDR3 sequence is CASSQPAQWRGGLDFEQYF. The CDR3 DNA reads TGTGCCAGCAGCCAACCCGCCCAGTGGCGGGGGGGCCTAGATTTCGAGCAGTACTTC.